Following are 27 T cell receptor beta chains from one sample sequenced in a study of shared clonotypes between healthy human individuals. Data came from immunoSEQ multiplex PCR; TCRdb stores just in-frame clones and leaves some out. Here the sample spans over a million clones, approximately 80% being singletons. The sequenced material came from memory CD4+ T cells from PBMCs. Sample subset: CD45RA-negative fraction. These receptors were taken from a man between 18 and 29 years old in good health. Some clones in this sample may be carry-over from other donors' samples.

The J gene is TRBJ2-5, the V gene TRBV5-1; 10 bases fit TRBD2. V lost 3 bases, J lost 5 bases, and 10 bases stayed unmatched. Looked up from germline, CDR1 is SGHRS and CDR2 is YFSETQ. The CDR3 runs to 16 residues. This CDR3 reads CASSYGPAGGPETQYF. The CDR3 region has the DNA TGCGCCAGCAGCTATGGCCCAGCGGGAGGGCCGGAGACCCAGTACTTC.

The genes are TRBV10-1 and TRBJ2-1, with TRBD2 matching 11 bases. The CDR3 has 15 amino acids. In germline, CDR1 is WNHNN, CDR2 SYGVQD (reference sequence). V shed 0 bases, J shed 8 bases, and the junction held 3 bases outside the gene matches. In nucleotides, the CDR3 is TGCGCCAGCAGTGAGTCAACTAGCGGGAGTGATGAGCAGTTCTTC. Translation gives CASSESTSGSDEQFF.

Notes on this clone: Other DNA sequences in this specimen translate into the identical CDR3. This rearrangement joins TRBV6-6 to TRBJ2-2; D call uncertain. This CDR3 is 12 amino acids long. Germline V lookup: CDR1 MNHNY, CDR2 SVGAGI (reference sequence). V was cut by 6 bases and J by 3 bases, with 5 bases left in between. The CDR3 DNA is TGTGCCAGCAGCCCCTACACCGGGGAGCTGTTTTTT. Translating it yields CASSPYTGELFF.

On this clone itself: Other DNA sequences in this specimen translate into the identical CDR3. This chain uses TRBV9 with TRBJ1-1; D call uncertain. Germline V gene sequence: CDR1 SGDLS, CDR2 YYNGEE. The CDR3 contains 13 residues. Trimming removed 0 bases at V and 1 base at J, with 4 bases between. The CDR3: CASSVERNTEAFF. CDR3 DNA sequence: TGTGCCAGCAGCGTAGAAAGGAACACTGAAGCTTTCTTT.

The chain links TRBV27 to TRBJ2-3; 9 positions match TRBD1. CDR1 is MNHEY, CDR2 SMNVEV, per germline (reference sequence). This CDR3 has 14 amino acids. The V and J ends lost 8 bases and 2 bases, in that order; junction bases with no gene match: 5. The CDR3, as DNA: TGTGCCAGCGCCTGGGACAGGGACACAGATACGCAGTATTTT. Translation: CASAWDRDTDTQYF.

V usage is TRBV10-1 and J usage is TRBJ2-1; 13 bases fit TRBD2. There are 19 residues in the CDR3. In germline, CDR1 is WNHNN, CDR2 SYGVQD (reference sequence). The V segment lost 11 bases and the J segment 0 bases; nucleotides outside the gene matches: 16. CDR3 sequence reads: CACEPPGTSGISSYNEQFF. Written as DNA, the CDR3 is TGCGCCTGCGAGCCGCCTGGGACTAGCGGGATTAGCTCCTACAATGAGCAGTTCTTC.

The V and J genes are TRBV28 and TRBJ1-1; TRBD1 is a possible D gene (5 bases). Germline-derived CDR1 and CDR2 are MDHEN and SYDVKM. CDR3 length equals 15 residues. The V end lost 7 bases, the J end lost 0 bases, and 15 bases lay between the germline ends. The CDR3 region has the DNA TGTGCCAGCATTGGGGGTGGTGTCATGAACACTGAAGCTTTCTTT. It encodes CASIGGGVMNTEAFF.

The genes are TRBV30 and TRBJ2-7; 7 nucleotides align to TRBD2. The CDR3 runs to 12 residues. Per the germline V gene, CDR1 is GTSNPN and CDR2 is SVGIG (reference sequence). Unmatched junction bases numbered 6, after V lost 8 bases and J lost 2 bases. Written as DNA, the CDR3 is TGTGCCGTCTCGGGGGGAACCTACGAGCAGTACTTC. It translates to CAVSGGTYEQYF.

The rearrangement joins TRBV11-2 to TRBJ1-1; maybe TRBD1 (5 bases). Germline V gene data show CDR1 as SGHAT and CDR2 as FQNNGV. Trimming cost V 1 base and J 1 base, with 10 bases left between them. CDR3 length equals 15 residues. The CDR3, as DNA: TGTGCCAGCAGCTTAGCGGGGGTCCCGAACACTGAAGCTTTCTTT. It specifies CASSLAGVPNTEAFF.

The gene calls are TRBV28 and TRBJ1-5; the D is unclear. In germline, CDR1 is MDHEN, CDR2 SYDVKM. V lost 7 bases and J lost 7, with 11 bases in between. The CDR3 is 12 residues long. The CDR3 nucleotides read TGTGCCAGCAATCGGGGTGGCCAGCCCCAGCATTTT. This gives the protein CASNRGGQPQHF.

On this clone: A read error may produce the germline difference seen at one junction end. CDR3 nucleotides: TGTGCCAGCAGCGTAGCAGGGGAACAGGCGCCCGAGCAGTACTTC. It translates to CASSVAGEQAPEQYF. The V call is TRBV11-1, the J call TRBJ2-7; possible D gene TRBD1, 6 bases. The germline V gene has CDR1 SGHAT and CDR2 FQDESV (reference sequence). The CDR3 is made up of 15 amino acids.

The rearrangement links TRBV2 to TRBJ1-5, with 11 bases that match TRBD1. The CDR3 has 14 residues. J was trimmed by 7 bases and V by 8 bases; bases with no gene match: 7. Germline values: CDR1 SNHLY, CDR2 FYNNEI. CDR3 in DNA: TGTGCCAGCTCCCAGGGACAGGGGGAACAGCCCCAGCATTTT. Its protein product is CASSQGQGEQPQHF.

For the CDR3, the DNA is TGTGCCATCAGTGAGAGGGGCACTGAAGCTTTCTTT. This sequence encodes CAISERGTEAFF. The chain recombines TRBV10-3 with TRBJ1-1; D perhaps matches TRBD1 (5 bases). Per germline, CDR1 ENHRY and CDR2 SYGVKD. Trimming took 2 bases from V and 4 from J, leaving 5 bases between them. This CDR3 is 12 amino acids long.

To note about this clone: Other DNA sequences of this sample code for an identical CDR3. The CDR3, as DNA: TGTGCCAGCAGCTTACGACTAGCGGGGTACGAGCAGTACTTC. Encoded protein: CASSLRLAGYEQYF. The chain carries TRBV7-2 and TRBJ2-7; 11 nucleotides match TRBD2. This CDR3 is built from 14 residues. Germline assignment: CDR1 SGHTA and CDR2 FQGNSA. The ends lost 2 bases at V and 4 bases at J; junction bases unmatched: 1.

The chain has TRBV20-1 and TRBJ2-7; no clear D. V was cut by 3 bases and J by 3 bases, with 6 bases left in between. CDR3 length equals 11 residues. Germline V gene lookup returns CDR1 DFQATT and CDR2 SNEGSKA (reference sequence). Here the CDR3 reads CSASPNYEQYF. CDR3 coding DNA: TGCAGTGCTAGCCCTAACTACGAGCAGTACTTC.

This clone was seen more than once but under ten times. V gene TRBV6-5 combines with J gene TRBJ2-2; the match to TRBD2 covers 12 bases. V shed 10 bases, J shed 6 bases, and the junction held 9 bases outside the gene matches. Germline CDR1 is MNHEY and CDR2 is SVGAGI. The CDR3 has 15 residues. Written as DNA, the CDR3 is TGTGCCACCACCAGACTAGCGGGAGTGGCCGGGGAGCTGTTTTTT. It is translated as CATTRLAGVAGELFF.

The chain joins TRBV5-1 to TRBJ1-2; 11 bases are a match to TRBD1. J was trimmed by 7 bases and V by 0 bases; bases with no gene match: 8. Germline V gene data show CDR1 as SGHRS and CDR2 as YFSETQ. CDR3 length: 16 amino acids. As DNA, the CDR3 is TGCGCCAGCAGCTTGGTCACCGTCGGACAGGGGGCTGGCTACACCTTC. Its translation: CASSLVTVGQGAGYTF.

CDR3 in amino acids: CANQAQGASGELFF. CDR3 sequence (DNA): TGTGCCAACCAAGCACAGGGGGCATCCGGGGAGCTGTTTTTT. The genes are TRBV28 and TRBJ2-2, with 9 bases aligning to TRBD1. Germline CDR1 reads MDHEN; CDR2 reads SYDVKM. J gave up 6 bases and V 10 bases, and 9 bases lay outside the gene matches. The CDR3 is 14 residues long. The full variable domain, in which reference TRBV28 and TRBJ2-2 provide the parts outside the CDR3, is DVKVTQSSRYLVKRTGEKVFLECVQDMDHENMFWYRQDPGLGLRLIYFSYDVKMKEKGDIPEGYSVSREKKERFSLILESASTNQTSMYLCANQAQGASGELFFGEGSRLTVL.

The chain joins TRBV27 to TRBJ2-7; 8 bases map to TRBD2. With 3 bases clipped from V and 1 base from J, the junction kept 14 bases outside the gene matches. Germline-derived CDR1 and CDR2 are MNHEY and SMNVEV (reference sequence). The CDR3 consists of 18 residues. Here the CDR3 reads CASSFEGTGAGVSYEQYF. The CDR3 DNA sequence: TGTGCCAGCAGTTTTGAGGGTACGGGAGCGGGAGTTTCCTACGAGCAGTACTTC.

This sequence joins TRBV9 and TRBJ1-1, with TRBD1 as a possible D gene (6 bases). The CDR3 covers 14 residues. CDR1 and CDR2 (germline): SGDLS, YYNGEE. The V end lost 4 bases, the J end lost 5 bases, and 15 bases lay between the germline ends. CDR3 region: CASSSRGQGTEAFF. CDR3 DNA: TGTGCCAGCAGCTCTAGAGGCCAGGGGACTGAAGCTTTCTTT.

This clone was counted ten times or more. This sequence joins TRBV5-4 and TRBJ1-4; 9 bases are a match to TRBD1. Germline CDR1 SGHNT, CDR2 YYREEE (reference sequence). The V and J ends lost 4 bases and 8 bases, in that order; junction bases with no gene match: 3. This CDR3 contains 13 residues. The CDR3 sequence is CASSGDRGEKLFF. CDR3 nucleotide sequence: TGTGCCAGCAGCGGCGACAGGGGGGAAAAACTGTTTTTT.

CDR3 nucleotides: TGTGCCAGCAGTAACAACCCCAGGGTGTCCCAGCCCCAGCATTTT. Translated, it gives CASSNNPRVSQPQHF. This chain joins TRBV6-1 and TRBJ1-5; D may be TRBD1 (5 bases). Per the germline V gene, CDR1 is MNHNS and CDR2 is SASEGT. V was shortened by 5 bases and J by 7 bases, with 18 bases between the two germline ends. This CDR3 is 15 amino acids long.

This clone occurred many times. This chain connects TRBV4-3 to TRBJ1-2; D is undetermined. V was trimmed by 2 bases and J by 2 bases, leaving 12 bases between them. The CDR3 has 15 residues. CDR1 is LGHNA, CDR2 YSLEER, per germline. CDR3 in DNA: TGCGCCAGCAGCCAAATATCGAACAGAAACTATGGCTACACCTTC. Its translation: CASSQISNRNYGYTF.

The gene calls are TRBV28 and TRBJ1-5, with TRBD1 identical over 7 bases. The CDR3 totals 16 residues. The trim removed 1 base at V and 5 bases at J, leaving 8 bases unmatched. Germline values: CDR1 MDHEN, CDR2 SYDVKM. CDR3 in amino acids: CASSLFGRGKDQPQHF. As DNA, the CDR3 is TGTGCCAGCAGTTTATTTGGCAGGGGGAAGGATCAGCCCCAGCATTTT.

The V and J genes are TRBV2 and TRBJ2-6, with 11 bases fitting TRBD2. CDR3 length: 17 residues. Germline CDR1 reads SNHLY; CDR2 reads FYNNEI. V was pared by 6 bases and J by 0 bases, with 4 bases of the junction left unmatched. CDR3 protein: CASRSGTSGSGANVLTF. The CDR3 DNA follows: TGTGCCAGCAGGTCGGGGACTAGCGGCTCTGGGGCCAACGTCCTGACTTTC.

This chain connects TRBV4-1 to TRBJ1-3, with D hard to call. The length of the CDR3 is 13 residues. The V gene lost 0 bases and the J gene lost 9 bases, with 9 bases spanning the gap. Germline CDR1 reads MGHRA; CDR2 reads YSYEKL. The CDR3 here is CASSQDRGRTIYF. CDR3 nucleotides: TGCGCCAGCAGCCAAGACCGAGGGCGCACCATATATTTT.

V and J are TRBV29-1 and TRBJ2-3; D is possibly TRBD1 (6 bases). Trimming took off 4 bases at V and 2 bases at J, with 19 bases between the two ends. Germline CDR1 reads SQVTM; CDR2 reads ANQGSEA. The CDR3 is 16 residues long. The CDR3 DNA is TGCAGCGTTGTCCGCCAGGGGCGAGAATACACAGATACGCAGTATTTT. Translating it yields CSVVRQGREYTDTQYF.